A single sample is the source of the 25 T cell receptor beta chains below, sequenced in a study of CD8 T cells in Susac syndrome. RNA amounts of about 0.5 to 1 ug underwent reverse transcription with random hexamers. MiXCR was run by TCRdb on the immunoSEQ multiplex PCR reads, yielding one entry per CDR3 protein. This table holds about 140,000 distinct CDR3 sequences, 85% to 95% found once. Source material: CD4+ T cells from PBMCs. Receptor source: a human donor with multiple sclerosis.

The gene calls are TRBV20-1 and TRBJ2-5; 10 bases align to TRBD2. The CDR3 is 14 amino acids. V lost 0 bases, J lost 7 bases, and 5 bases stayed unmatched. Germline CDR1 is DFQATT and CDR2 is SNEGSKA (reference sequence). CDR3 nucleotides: TGCAGTGCTAGAGATCCCAGCGGGAGGGGGACCCAGTACTTC. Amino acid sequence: CSARDPSGRGTQYF.

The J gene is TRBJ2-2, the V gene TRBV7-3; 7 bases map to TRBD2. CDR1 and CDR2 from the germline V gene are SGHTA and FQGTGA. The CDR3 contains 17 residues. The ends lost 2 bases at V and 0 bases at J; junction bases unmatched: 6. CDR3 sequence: CASSLAPGRANTGELFF. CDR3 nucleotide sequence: TGTGCCAGCAGCTTAGCCCCGGGGAGGGCGAACACCGGGGAGCTGTTTTTT.

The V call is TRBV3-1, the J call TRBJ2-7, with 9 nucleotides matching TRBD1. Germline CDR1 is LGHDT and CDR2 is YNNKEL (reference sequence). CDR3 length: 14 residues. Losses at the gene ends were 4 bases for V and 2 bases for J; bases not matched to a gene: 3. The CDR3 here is CASSRDRDTYEQYF. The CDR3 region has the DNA TGTGCCAGCAGCCGGGACAGGGACACCTACGAGCAGTACTTC.

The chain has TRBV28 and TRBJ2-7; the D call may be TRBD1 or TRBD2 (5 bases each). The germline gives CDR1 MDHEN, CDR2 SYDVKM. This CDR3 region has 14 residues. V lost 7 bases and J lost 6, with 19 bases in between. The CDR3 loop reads CASTRTGAQVEQYF. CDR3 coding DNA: TGTGCCAGCACCCGAACCGGGGCGCAGGTCGAGCAGTACTTC.

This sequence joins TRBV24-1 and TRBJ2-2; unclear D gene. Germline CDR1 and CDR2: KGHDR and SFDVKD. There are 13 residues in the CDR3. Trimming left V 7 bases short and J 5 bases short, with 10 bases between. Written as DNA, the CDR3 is TGTGCCACCAGGAGTATTGAGACCGGGGAGCTGTTTTTT. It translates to CATRSIETGELFF.

In nucleotides, the CDR3 is TGTGCCAGCAGTGCCGACAGGAATTACGAGCAGTACTTC. This encodes CASSADRNYEQYF. This chain connects TRBV6-1 to TRBJ2-7; possible D gene TRBD1, 6 bases. Per the germline V gene, CDR1 is MNHNS and CDR2 is SASEGT. Deletions cut 4 bases from V and 4 bases from J, with 11 bases between. The CDR3 extends over 13 amino acids.

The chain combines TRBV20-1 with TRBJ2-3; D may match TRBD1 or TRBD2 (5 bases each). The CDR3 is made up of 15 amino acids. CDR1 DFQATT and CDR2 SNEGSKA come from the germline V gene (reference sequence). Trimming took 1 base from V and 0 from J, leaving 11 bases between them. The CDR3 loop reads CSARGLRGSTDTQYF. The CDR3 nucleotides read TGCAGTGCTAGAGGTCTCCGGGGCAGCACAGATACGCAGTATTTT.

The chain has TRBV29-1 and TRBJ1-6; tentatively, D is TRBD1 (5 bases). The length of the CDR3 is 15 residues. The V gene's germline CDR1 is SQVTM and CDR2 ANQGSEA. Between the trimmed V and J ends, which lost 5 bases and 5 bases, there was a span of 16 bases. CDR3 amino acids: CSVRREGTDNSPLHF. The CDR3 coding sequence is TGCAGCGTTCGACGTGAAGGGACGGATAATTCACCCCTCCACTTT. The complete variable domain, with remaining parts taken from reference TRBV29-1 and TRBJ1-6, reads SAVISQKPSRDICQRGTSLTIQCQVDSQVTMMFWYRQQPGQSLTLIATANQGSEATYESGFVIDKFPISRPNLTFSTLTVSNMSPEDSSIYLCSVRREGTDNSPLHFGNGTRLTVT.

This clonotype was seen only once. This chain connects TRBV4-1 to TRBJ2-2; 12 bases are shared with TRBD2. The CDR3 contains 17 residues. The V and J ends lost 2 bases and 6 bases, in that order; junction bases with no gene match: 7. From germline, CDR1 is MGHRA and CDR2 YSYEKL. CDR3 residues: CASSQPTSGRISGELFF. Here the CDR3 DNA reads TGCGCCAGCAGCCAACCTACTAGCGGGAGGATCTCCGGGGAGCTGTTTTTT.

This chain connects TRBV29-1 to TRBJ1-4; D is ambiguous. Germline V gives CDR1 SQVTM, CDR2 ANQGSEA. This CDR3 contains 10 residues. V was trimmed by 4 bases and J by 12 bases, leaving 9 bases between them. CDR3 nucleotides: TGCAGCGTTGGAGACCACCAACTGTTTTTT. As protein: CSVGDHQLFF.

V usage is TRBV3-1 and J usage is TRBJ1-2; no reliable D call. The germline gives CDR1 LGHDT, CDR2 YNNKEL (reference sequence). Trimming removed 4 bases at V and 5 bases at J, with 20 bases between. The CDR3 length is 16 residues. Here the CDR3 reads CASSRLAGRTPYGYTF. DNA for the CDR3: TGTGCCAGCAGCCGCCTTGCTGGGCGCACCCCGTATGGCTACACCTTC.

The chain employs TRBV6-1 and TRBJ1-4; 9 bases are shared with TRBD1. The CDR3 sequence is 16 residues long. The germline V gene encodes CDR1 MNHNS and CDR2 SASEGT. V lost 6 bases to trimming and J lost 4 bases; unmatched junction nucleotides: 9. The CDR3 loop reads CASSLHPTGGNEKLFF. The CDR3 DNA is TGTGCCAGCAGCCTACACCCGACAGGGGGTAATGAAAAACTGTTTTTT.

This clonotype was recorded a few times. DNA of the CDR3: TGTGCCAGCAGCTTAGATAGGGATACGCAGTATTTT. Protein: CASSLDRDTQYF. The chain uses TRBV11-2 and TRBJ2-3, with no clear D. CDR1 is SGHAT, CDR2 FQNNGV, per germline. V was pared by 0 bases and J by 6 bases, with 4 bases between. The CDR3 totals 12 residues.

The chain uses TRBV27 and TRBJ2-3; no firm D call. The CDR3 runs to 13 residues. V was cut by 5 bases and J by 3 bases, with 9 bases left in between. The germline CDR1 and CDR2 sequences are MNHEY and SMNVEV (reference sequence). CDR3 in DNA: TGTGCCAGCAGTCCTCGGCAGACAGATACGCAGTATTTT. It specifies CASSPRQTDTQYF.

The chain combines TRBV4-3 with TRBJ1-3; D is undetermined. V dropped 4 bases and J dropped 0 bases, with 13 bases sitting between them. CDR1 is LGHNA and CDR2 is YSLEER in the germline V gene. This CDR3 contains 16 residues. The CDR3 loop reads CASSRTDGSSGNTIYF. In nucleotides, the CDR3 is TGCGCCAGCAGCCGGACGGACGGGAGCTCTGGAAACACCATATATTTT.

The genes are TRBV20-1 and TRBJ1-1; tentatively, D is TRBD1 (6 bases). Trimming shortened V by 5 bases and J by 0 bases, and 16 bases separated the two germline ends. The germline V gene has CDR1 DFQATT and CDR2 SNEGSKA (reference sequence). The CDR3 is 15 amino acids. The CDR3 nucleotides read TGCAGTGCTGGCCGAGCAGGGGCTGTGAACACTGAAGCTTTCTTT. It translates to CSAGRAGAVNTEAFF.

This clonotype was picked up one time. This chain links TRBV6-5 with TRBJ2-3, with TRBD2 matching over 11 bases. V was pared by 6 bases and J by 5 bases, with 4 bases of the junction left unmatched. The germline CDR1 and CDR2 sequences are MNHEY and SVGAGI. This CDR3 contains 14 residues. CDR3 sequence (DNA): TGTGCCAGCAGATCCCTAGCGGGAGGAGATACGCAGTATTTT. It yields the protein CASRSLAGGDTQYF.

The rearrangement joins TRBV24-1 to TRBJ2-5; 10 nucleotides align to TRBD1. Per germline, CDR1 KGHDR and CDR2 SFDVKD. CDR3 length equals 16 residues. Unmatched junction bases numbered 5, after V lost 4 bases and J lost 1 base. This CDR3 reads CATSEPGTGVQETQYF. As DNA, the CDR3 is TGTGCCACCAGTGAACCCGGGACAGGGGTCCAAGAGACCCAGTACTTC.

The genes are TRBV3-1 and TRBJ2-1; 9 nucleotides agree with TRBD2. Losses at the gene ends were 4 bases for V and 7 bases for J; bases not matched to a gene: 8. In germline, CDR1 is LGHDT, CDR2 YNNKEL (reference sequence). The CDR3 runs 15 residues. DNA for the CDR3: TGTGCCAGCAGCCTTGCGGTAGCGGGAGATAATGAGCAGTTCTTC. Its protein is CASSLAVAGDNEQFF.

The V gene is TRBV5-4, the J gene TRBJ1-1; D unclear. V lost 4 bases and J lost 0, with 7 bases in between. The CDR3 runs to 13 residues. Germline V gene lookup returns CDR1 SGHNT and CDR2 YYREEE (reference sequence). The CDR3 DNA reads TGTGCCAGCAGCGCTACCCTGAACACTGAAGCTTTCTTT. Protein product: CASSATLNTEAFF. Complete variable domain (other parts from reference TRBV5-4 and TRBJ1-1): ETGVTQSPTHLIKTRGQQVTLRCSSQSGHNTVSWYQQALGQGPQFIFQYYREEENGRGNFPPRFSGLQFPNYSSELNVNALELDDSALYLCASSATLNTEAFFGQGTRLTVV.

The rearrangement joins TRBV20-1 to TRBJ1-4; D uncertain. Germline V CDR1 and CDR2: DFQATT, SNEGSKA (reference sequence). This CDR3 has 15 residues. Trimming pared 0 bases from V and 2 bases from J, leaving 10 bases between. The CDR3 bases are TGCAGTGCTAGAGATTCTGGGTCCACTAATGAAAAACTGTTTTTT. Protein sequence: CSARDSGSTNEKLFF.

CDR3 in DNA: TGCGCCAGCAGCCACCTAAGCGGGATCAACACCGGGGAGCTGTTTTTT. It yields the protein CASSHLSGINTGELFF. The chain employs TRBV4-1 and TRBJ2-2; 7 bases are a match to TRBD2. V lost 3 bases and J lost 2; bases outside the gene matches: 6. Germline loops: CDR1 MGHRA, CDR2 YSYEKL. The CDR3 sequence is 16 residues long.

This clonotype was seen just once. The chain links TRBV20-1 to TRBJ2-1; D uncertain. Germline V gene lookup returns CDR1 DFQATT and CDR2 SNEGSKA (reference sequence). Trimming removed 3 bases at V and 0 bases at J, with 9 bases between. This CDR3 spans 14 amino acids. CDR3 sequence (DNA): TGCAGTGCTAGGGCCCCCCACTCCTACAATGAGCAGTTCTTC. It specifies CSARAPHSYNEQFF.

CDR3: CASSSGTRDNEQFF. CDR3 sequence (DNA): TGCGCCAGCAGCTCCGGGACTAGGGACAATGAGCAGTTCTTC. The genes are TRBV5-1 and TRBJ2-1, with 8 positions matching TRBD2. The ends lost 3 bases at V and 5 bases at J; junction bases unmatched: 4. This CDR3 has 14 residues. Germline-derived CDR1 and CDR2 are SGHRS and YFSETQ.

CDR3 DNA sequence: TGTGCCACCAGCTTAGAGGGACTGAACACTGAAGCTTTCTTT. It codes for CATSLEGLNTEAFF. The chain carries TRBV15 and TRBJ1-1; TRBD1 might be the D (5 bases). The V end was cut by 5 bases, the J end by 0 bases, with 10 bases between. The CDR3 is 14 amino acids. Germline V gene lookup returns CDR1 LNHNV and CDR2 YYDKDF (reference sequence).